This T cell receptor (beta chain) was captured in a study of CD8 T cells in ankylosing spondylitis. Study-wide points: Some motif variants were previously reported in reactive arthritis synovial fluid and blood.

This clonotype came up a few times. The antigen remains unidentified. There are 13 residues in the CDR3. Germline loops: CDR1 DFQATT, CDR2 SNEGSKA (reference sequence). Trimming removed 5 bases from V and 5 bases from J; junction bases left unmatched: 6. MiXCR, run by TCRdb on the 5' RACE reads, gives a single entry per CDR3 protein. The top ten clones hold 3.5% of a sample with 250,000 to 350,000 distinct CDR3 sequences, roughly 20% of them seen once. The source material was blood, either unsorted or a sorted T cell fraction (not recorded which). The TCR sequence derives from a female donor with ankylosing spondylitis or in good health (not recorded which). The chain is built from TRBV20-1 and TRBJ2-1; 7 bases line up with TRBD2. The DNA for the CDR3 is TGCAGTGCTCGACTAGCCCCCGACAATGAGCAGTTCTTC. Translating it yields CSARLAPDNEQFF.